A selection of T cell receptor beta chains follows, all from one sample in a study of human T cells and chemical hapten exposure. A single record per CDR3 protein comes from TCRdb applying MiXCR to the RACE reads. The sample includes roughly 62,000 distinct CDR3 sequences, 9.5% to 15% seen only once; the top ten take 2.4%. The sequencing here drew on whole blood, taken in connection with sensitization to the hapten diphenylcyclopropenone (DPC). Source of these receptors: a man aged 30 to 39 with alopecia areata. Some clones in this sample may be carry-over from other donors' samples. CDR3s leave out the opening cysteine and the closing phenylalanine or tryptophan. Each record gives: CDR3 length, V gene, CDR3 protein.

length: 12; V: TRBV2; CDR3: ASRTGTTNYGYT
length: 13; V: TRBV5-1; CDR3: ASSPGQGRSYGYT
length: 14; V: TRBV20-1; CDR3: SARGLAGANTGELF
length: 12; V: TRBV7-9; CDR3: ASRSGQGNYEQY
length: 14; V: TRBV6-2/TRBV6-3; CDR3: ASSYSTPSGGDTQY
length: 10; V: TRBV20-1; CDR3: SGRTGYTEAF
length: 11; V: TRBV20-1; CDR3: SARERAYNEQF
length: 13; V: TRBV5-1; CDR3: ASSLDRATNEKLF
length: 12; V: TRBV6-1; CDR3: ASTPGGTDNGYT
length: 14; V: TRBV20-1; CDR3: SARVGKGGSYNEQF
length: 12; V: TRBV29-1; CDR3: SVGTGGIGETQY
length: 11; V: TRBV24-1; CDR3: ATSETGPPRQF
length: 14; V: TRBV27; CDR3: ASSFSPGPGHHGYT
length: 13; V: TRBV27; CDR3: ASSYGQETNEKLF
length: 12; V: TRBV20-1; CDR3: SAGDRAHGYEQY
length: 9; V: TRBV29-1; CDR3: SGRENTEAF
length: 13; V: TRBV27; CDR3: ASSFTSGGGTEAF
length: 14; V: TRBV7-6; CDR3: ASSLAPGSGANVLT
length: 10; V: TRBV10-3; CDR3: ASKLSGNEQF
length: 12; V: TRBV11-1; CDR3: ASSSDRGNTEAF
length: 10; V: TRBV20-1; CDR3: SAPGTGVEAF
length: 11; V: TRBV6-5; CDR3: ASSYDPTYGYT
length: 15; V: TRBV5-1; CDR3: ASSLARGDRGVNEQF
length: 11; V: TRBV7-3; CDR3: ASSPDSNQPQH
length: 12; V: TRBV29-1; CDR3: SGGIRKSTDTQY
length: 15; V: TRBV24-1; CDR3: ATSDSSRGGLYNEQF
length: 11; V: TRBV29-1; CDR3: SVERNRNEKLF
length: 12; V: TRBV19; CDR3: ASSITEGRNEQF
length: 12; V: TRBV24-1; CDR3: ATSDFSGGETQY
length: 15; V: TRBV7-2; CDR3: ASSPLRTGVSYNEQF
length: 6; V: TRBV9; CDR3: ASDGYT
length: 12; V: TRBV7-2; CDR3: ASSLQGVGTEAF
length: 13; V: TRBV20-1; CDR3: SARDGAGGHTEAF
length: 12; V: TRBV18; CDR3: ASSPPGGKNIQY
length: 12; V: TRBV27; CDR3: ASSLSGRNTEAF
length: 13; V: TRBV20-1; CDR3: SASFRLIHRDGYT
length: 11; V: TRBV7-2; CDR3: ASSPTSTDTQY
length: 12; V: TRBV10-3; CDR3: ASKDSFLIDTQY
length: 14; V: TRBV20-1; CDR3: SARDSRERSNQPQH
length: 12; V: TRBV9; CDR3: ASSDRASFQPQH
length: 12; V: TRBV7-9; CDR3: ASSFAGGRNEQF
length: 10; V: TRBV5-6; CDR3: ASSLLGQPQH
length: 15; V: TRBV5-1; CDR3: ASSPTSGGRENSPLH
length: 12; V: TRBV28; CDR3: ASSFRAVSYEQY
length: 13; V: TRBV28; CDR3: ASSFSDRGTYEQY
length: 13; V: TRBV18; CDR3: ASSPSGTYNSPLH
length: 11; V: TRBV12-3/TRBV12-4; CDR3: ASSSYPYNEQF
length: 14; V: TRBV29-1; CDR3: SVVGLANTNVYEQY
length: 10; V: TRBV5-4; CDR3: ASSSQSGELF
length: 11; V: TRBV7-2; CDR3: ASSLLIREKLF
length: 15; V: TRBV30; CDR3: AWSVGVGGARNSPLH
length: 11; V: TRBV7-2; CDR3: ASTTLYTDTQY
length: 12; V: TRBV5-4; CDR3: ASSLTATNEKLF
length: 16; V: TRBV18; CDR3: ASSPPDRSSSYNSPLH